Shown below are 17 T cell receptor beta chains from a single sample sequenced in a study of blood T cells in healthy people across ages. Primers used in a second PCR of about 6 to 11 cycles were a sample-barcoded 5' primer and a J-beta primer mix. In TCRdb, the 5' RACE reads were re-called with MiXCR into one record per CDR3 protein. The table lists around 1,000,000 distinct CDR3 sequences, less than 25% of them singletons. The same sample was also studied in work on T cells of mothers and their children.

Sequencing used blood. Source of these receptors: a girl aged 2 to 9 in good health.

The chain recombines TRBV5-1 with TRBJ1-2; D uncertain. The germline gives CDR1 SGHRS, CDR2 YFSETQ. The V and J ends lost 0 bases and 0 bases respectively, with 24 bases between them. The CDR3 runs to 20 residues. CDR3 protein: CASSLVFDYGLFPANYGYTF. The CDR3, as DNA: TGCGCCAGCAGCTTGGTTTTCGATTACGGACTTTTCCCAGCTAACTATGGCTACACCTTC.

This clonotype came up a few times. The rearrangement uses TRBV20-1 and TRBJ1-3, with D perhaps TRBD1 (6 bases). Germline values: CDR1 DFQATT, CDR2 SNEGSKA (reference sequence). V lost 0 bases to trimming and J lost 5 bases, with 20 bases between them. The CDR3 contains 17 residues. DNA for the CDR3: TGCAGTGCTAGAGATCCCCGGACAGTCCTCGCTAGAAACACCATATATTTT. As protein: CSARDPRTVLARNTIYF.

The CDR3 DNA reads as TGCAGTGCTAGAGATACGTGGTCTGGCTACACCTTC. This encodes CSARDTWSGYTF. V usage is TRBV20-1 and J usage is TRBJ1-2; no clear D gene. Trimming took 0 bases from V and 7 from J, leaving 9 bases between them. This CDR3 has 12 residues. Germline V gene sequence: CDR1 DFQATT, CDR2 SNEGSKA (reference sequence).

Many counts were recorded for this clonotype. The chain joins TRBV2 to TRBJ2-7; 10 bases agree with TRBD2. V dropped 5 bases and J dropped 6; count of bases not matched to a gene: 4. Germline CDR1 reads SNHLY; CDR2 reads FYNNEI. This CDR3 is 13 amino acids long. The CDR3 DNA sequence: TGTGCCAGCAGTCTAGCGGGAGTTGGCGAGCAGTACTTC. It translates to CASSLAGVGEQYF.

The CDR3 is CASSPRRGKNTEAFF. For the CDR3, the DNA is TGTGCCAGTAGTCCAAGGCGGGGGAAGAACACTGAAGCTTTCTTT. J is TRBJ1-1 and V is TRBV19, with TRBD1 as a possible D gene (5 bases). Trimming pared 5 bases from V and 1 base from J, leaving 14 bases between. From germline, CDR1 is LNHDA and CDR2 SQIVND (reference sequence). This CDR3 comprises 15 residues.

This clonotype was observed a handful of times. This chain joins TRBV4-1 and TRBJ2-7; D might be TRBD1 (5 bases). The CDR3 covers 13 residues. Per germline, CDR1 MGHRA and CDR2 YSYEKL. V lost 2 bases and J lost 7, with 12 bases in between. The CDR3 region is CASSQHVRTEQYF. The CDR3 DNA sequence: TGCGCCAGCAGCCAACACGTTCGGACAGAGCAGTACTTC.

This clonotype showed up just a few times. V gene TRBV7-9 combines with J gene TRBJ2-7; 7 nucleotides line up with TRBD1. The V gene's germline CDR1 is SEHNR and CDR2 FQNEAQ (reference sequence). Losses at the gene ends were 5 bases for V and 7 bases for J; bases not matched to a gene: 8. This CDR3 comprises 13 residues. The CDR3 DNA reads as TGTGCCAGCAGCCCTCCAGGGGGAAAAGAGCAGTACTTC. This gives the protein CASSPPGGKEQYF.

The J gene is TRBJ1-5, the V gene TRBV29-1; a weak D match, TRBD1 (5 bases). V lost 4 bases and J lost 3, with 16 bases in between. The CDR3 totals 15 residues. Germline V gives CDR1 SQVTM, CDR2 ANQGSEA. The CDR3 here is CSVVWSGNVNQPQHF. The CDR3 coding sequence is TGCAGCGTTGTATGGTCAGGGAATGTCAATCAGCCCCAGCATTTT.

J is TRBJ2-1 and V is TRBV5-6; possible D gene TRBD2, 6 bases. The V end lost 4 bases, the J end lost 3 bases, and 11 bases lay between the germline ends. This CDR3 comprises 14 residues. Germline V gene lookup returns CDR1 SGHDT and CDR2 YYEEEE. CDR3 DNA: TGTGCCAGCAGCGGGACTTTCTTCTACAATGAGCAGTTCTTC. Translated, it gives CASSGTFFYNEQFF.

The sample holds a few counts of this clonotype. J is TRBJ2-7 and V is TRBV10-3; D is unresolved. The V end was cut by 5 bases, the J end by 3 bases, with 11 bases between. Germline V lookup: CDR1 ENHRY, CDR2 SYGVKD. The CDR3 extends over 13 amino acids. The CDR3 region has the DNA TGTGCCATCAGTCGAGATTCAGGCTACGAGCAGTACTTC. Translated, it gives CAISRDSGYEQYF.

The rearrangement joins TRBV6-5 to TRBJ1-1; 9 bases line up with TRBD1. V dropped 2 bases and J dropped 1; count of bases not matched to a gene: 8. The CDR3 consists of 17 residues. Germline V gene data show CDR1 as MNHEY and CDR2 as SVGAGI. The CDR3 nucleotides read TGTGCCAGCAGTTACGAGGCCCCGGGACAGGGGAACACTGAAGCTTTCTTT. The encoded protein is CASSYEAPGQGNTEAFF.

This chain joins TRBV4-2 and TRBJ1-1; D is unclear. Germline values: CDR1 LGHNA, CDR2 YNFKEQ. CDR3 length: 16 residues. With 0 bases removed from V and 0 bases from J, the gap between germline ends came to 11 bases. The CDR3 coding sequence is TGTGCCAGCAGCCAAGATGCGGGTTTAATGAACACTGAAGCTTTCTTT. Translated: CASSQDAGLMNTEAFF.

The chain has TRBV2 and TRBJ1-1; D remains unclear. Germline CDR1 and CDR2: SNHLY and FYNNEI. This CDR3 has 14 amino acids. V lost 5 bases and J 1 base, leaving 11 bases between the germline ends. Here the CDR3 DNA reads TGTGCCAGCAGTAGCGCACGAGGGAACACTGAAGCTTTCTTT. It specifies CASSSARGNTEAFF.

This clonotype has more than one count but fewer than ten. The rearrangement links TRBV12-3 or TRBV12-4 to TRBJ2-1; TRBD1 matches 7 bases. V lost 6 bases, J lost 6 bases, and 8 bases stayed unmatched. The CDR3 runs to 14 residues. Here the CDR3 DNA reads TGTGCCAGCAGCGGACAGGAGAGAGGCAATGAGCAGTTCTTC. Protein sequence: CASSGQERGNEQFF.

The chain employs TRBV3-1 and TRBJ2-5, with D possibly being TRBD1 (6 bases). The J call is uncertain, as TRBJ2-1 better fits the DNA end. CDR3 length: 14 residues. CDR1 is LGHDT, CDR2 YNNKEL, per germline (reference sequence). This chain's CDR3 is CASSRGLGINEQFF. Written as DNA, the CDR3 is TGTGCCAGCAGCCGGGGGCTAGGTATCAATGAGCAGTTCTTC.

CDR3 loop: CASSGPDEQYF. The CDR3 DNA is TGTGCCAGCAGCGGCCCTGACGAGCAGTACTTC. This rearrangement joins TRBV11-2 to TRBJ2-1; D is unclear. The J call could be wrong; TRBJ2-7 is a better fit for the DNA end. The germline CDR1 and CDR2 sequences are SGHAT and FQNNGV. The CDR3 has 11 amino acids.

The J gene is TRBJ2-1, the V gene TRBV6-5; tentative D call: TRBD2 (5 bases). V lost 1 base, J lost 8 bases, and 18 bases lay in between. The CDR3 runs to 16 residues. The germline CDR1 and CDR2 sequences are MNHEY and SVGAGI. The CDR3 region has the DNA TGTGCCAGCAGTTACTTGTTACCTCGGGGTGGGGATGAGCAGTTCTTC. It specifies CASSYLLPRGGDEQFF.